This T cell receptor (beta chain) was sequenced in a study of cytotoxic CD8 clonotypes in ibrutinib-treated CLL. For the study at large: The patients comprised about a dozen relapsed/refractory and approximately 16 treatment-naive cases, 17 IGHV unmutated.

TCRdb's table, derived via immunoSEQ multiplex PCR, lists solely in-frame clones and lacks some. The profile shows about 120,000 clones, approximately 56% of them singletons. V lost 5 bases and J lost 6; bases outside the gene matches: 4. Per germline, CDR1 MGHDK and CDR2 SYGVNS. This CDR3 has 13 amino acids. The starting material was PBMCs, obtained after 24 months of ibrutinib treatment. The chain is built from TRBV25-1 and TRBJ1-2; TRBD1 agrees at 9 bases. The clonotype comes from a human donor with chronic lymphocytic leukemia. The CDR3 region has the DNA TGTGCCAGCAGTCAGGGACAGGGCCATGGCTACACCTTC. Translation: CASSQGQGHGYTF.